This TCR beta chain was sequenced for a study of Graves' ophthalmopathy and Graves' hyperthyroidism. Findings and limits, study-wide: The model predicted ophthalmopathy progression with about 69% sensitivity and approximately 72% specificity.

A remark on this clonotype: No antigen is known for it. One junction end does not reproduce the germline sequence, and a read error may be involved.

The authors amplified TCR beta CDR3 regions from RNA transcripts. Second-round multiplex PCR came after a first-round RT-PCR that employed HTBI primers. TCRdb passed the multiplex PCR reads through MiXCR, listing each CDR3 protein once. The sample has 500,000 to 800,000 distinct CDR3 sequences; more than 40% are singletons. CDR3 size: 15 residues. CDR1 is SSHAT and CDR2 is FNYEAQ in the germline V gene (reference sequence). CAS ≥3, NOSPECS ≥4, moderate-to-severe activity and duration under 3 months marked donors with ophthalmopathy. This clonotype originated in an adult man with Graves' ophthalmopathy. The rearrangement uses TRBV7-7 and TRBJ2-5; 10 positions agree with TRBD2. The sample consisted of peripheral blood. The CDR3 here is CASSLASGGPETQYF. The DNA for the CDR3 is TGTGCTAGCAGCCTGGCTAGCGGGGGACCAGAGACCCAGTACTTC.